One TCR beta chain is described in this entry. Its antigen is undetermined. RNA transcripts provided the source from which TCR beta CDR3 regions were amplified. HTBI primers drove first-round RT-PCR of the TCR CDR3. TCRdb fed the multiplex PCR reads into MiXCR, producing one record per CDR3 protein. The sample yields fewer than 350,000 distinct CDR3 sequences, roughly a fifth seen once. The data stem from a study of T cells in Graves' hyperthyroidism and ophthalmopathy. Study outcomes and limitations: Among clonotypes expanded in thyroid above 0.001, most were also found in blood.

Orbital computed tomography, thyroid ultrasound, serum thyroxine and TRAb, and clinical symptoms together informed the diagnoses. The germline V gene has CDR1 SNHLY and CDR2 FYNNEI. The CDR3 is 14 residues long. V lost 6 bases, J lost 0 bases, and 9 bases lay in between. The clonotype originates from a man aged 45-65 years with Graves' ophthalmopathy. The sequenced material came from blood. The rearrangement uses TRBV2 and TRBJ1-5; unclear D gene. CDR3 sequence (DNA): TGTGCCAGCAGAGAGCGAATTAGCAATCAGCCCCAGCATTTT. It encodes CASRERISNQPQHF.